This is a list of T cell receptor delta chains from one sample in a study of gamma-delta chains in newborns, infants, children. TCRdb repeated clone calling on the reads with CATT. The table shows approximately 11,000 delta-chain clones, with over 8% occurring only once. Material: blood. All receptors derive from a child who was a newborn, infant or young child, either healthy, febrile or measles-vaccinated (not recorded which). CDR3s include the opening cysteine and the closing phenylalanine or tryptophan. The D gene is left open where the match is weak. A row's size may be missing; if present it is once, few, many or a size class.

clone_size,d_call,j_call,v_call,cdr3_aa,cdr3_nt
few,NA,TRDJ2,TRDV2,CACDTVWGFRGTLTARLFF,TGTGCCTGTGACACCGTTTGGGGATTCCGTGGGACTTTGACAGCACGACTCTTCTTT
few,TRDD3,TRDJ1,TRDV2,CACDTLGDKFGKLIF,TGTGCCTGTGACACACTGGGGGATAAATTCGGTAAACTCATCTTT
few,TRDD3,TRDJ1,TRDV2,CACDTHPYLLGDTDKLIF,TGTGCCTGTGACACCCACCCGTACTTACTGGGGGATACCGATAAACTCATCTTT
NA,NA,TRDJ3,TRDV2,CACDVVGGSSWDTRQMFF,TGTGCCTGTGACGTTGTGGGGGGCAGCTCCTGGGACACCCGACAGATGTTTTTC
few,TRDD3,TRDJ1,TRDV2,CACDDAGGGPYTDKLIF,TGTGCCTGTGACGATGCTGGGGGTGGTCCATACACCGATAAACTCATCTTT
medium-sized,NA,TRDJ3,TRDV2,CACDTVGASSWDTRQMFF,TGTGCCTGTGACACCGTCGGGGCCAGCTCCTGGGACACCCGACAGATGTTTTTC
NA,NA,TRDJ1,TRDV2,CACDLLGGIHTDKLIF,TGTGCCTGTGACTTACTGGGAGGAATACACACCGATAAACTCATCTTT
NA,TRDD3,TRDJ1,TRDV2,CACDTVGLGGTHTDKLIF,TGTGCCTGTGACACCGTCGGACTGGGGGGTACCCACACCGATAAACTCATCTTT
NA,TRDD3,TRDJ1,TRDV2,CACDTVSGGYYLTDKLIF,TGTGCCTGTGACACCGTAAGTGGGGGATACTACCTCACCGATAAACTCATCTTT
few,TRDD3,TRDJ2,TRDV2,CACDGVTGGYPTAQLFF,TGTGCCTGTGACGGGGTCACTGGGGGATACCCGACAGCACAACTCTTCTTT
NA,TRDD3,TRDJ3,TRDV2,CACDVLGDISWDTRQMFF,TGTGCCTGTGACGTACTGGGGGATATTTCCTGGGACACCCGACAGATGTTTTTC
NA,TRDD3,TRDJ3,TRDV2,CACVTWGPSSWDTRQMFF,TGTGCCTGTGTCACCTGGGGGCCCAGCTCCTGGGACACCCGACAGATGTTTTTC
few,NA,TRDJ1,TRDV2,CACDTLGIFTDKLIF,TGTGCCTGTGACACGTTGGGGATTTTCACCGATAAACTCATCTTT
medium-sized,TRDD3,TRDJ3,TRDV2,CACDTVLGDTSWDTRQMFF,TGTGCCTGTGACACCGTACTGGGGGATACCTCCTGGGACACCCGACAGATGTTTTTC
few,TRDD3,TRDJ1,TRDV2,CACRPLLGPHGDKLTF,TGTGCCTGTAGACCCTTACTGGGGCCCCACGGCGATAAACTCACCTTT
few,TRDD3,TRDJ3,TRDV2,CACDRLPSNPLGELSSWDTRQMFF,TGTGCCTGTGACAGGTTGCCTTCAAACCCCCTGGGGGAACTAAGCTCCTGGGACACCCGACAGATGTTTTTC
few,NA,TRDJ2,TRDV2,CACDSLGSLTAQLFF,TGTGCCTGTGACTCCCTTGGGTCTTTGACAGCACAACTCTTCTTT
few,TRDD3,TRDJ1,TRDV2,CACDPVGIRPGSDKLIF,TGTGCCTGTGACCCAGTGGGGATACGGCCTGGGTCCGATAAACTCATCTTT
few,TRDD3,TRDJ3,TRDV2,CACDTVLPPTGGYSIWDTRQMFF,TGTGCCTGTGACACCGTCCTTCCTCCAACTGGGGGATACTCAATCTGGGACACCCGACAGATGTTTTTC
NA,NA,TRDJ1,TRDV2,CACDTGGILYTDKLIF,TGTGCCTGTGACACCGGAGGGATCCTGTACACCGATAAACTCATCTTT
NA,TRDD3,TRDJ1,TRDV2,CACDRLLGDTQLIF,TGTGCCTGTGACAGACTACTGGGGGATACCCAACTCATCTTT
few,TRDD3,TRDJ3,TRDV2,CACDDVGILHSSWDTRQMFF,TGTGCCTGTGACGACGTGGGGATACTCCACAGCTCCTGGGACACCCGACAGATGTTTTTC
few,TRDD3,TRDJ1,TRDV2,CACDTVPTGGYVTSVTDKLIF,TGTGCCTGTGACACCGTACCTACTGGGGGATATGTTACATCTGTGACCGATAAACTCATCTTT
few,TRDD3,TRDJ1,TRDV2,CACDALLGADKLIF,TGTGCCTGTGACGCCTTACTGGGGGCCGATAAACTCATCTTT
NA,TRDD3,TRDJ3,TRDV2,CACDVLGDAGSSWDTRQMFF,TGTGCCTGTGACGTACTGGGGGATGCAGGGAGCTCCTGGGACACCCGACAGATGTTTTTC
few,NA,TRDJ1,TRDV2,CACDALSDTDKLIF,TGTGCCTGTGACGCCCTCAGTGACACCGATAAACTCATCTTT
few,TRDD3,TRDJ1,TRDV2,CACDPLGGTYTDKLIF,TGTGCCTGTGACCCACTGGGGGGAACGTACACCGATAAACTCATCTTT